Following are 19 T cell receptor beta chains from one sample sequenced in a study of T-cell memory formation after mild COVID-19 (TCRdb year 2021). The library came from 5' RACE. TCRdb records Illumina NovaSeq 6000 as the sequencer. TCRdb reprocessed the public reads (quality trimming at Q25 with fastp, clone calling with MiXCR) and kept in-frame beta chains. Each CDR3 protein gets just one entry, which takes the most common genes and DNA from the rows behind it. This sample lists approximately 89,000 distinct CDR3 sequences; approximately 23% were detected once. The ten top clones hold under 55% of the sample. What was sequenced was PBMCs or a T cell subset sorted from them (not recorded which). These receptors were taken from a man younger than 30 who had mild COVID-19 (a few samples of this study predate the infection). The sample titles of this study are shuffled in the database, so cell type and time point are left out; the donor was told from shared clones.

This chain uses TRBV20-1 with TRBJ1-2; 7 bases are shared with TRBD1. The CDR3 is 13 residues long. V lost 5 bases and J lost 6; bases outside the gene matches: 9. From germline, CDR1 is DFQATT and CDR2 SNEGSKA (reference sequence). CDR3 in amino acids: CSARDSFINGYTF. CDR3 bases: TGCAGTGCTCGGGACAGCTTTATCAATGGCTACACCTTC.

Here the CDR3 reads CASSQARGWTSGRAEYNEQFF. DNA for the CDR3: TGCGCCAGCAGCCAAGCTCGGGGGTGGACTAGCGGGAGGGCCGAGTACAATGAGCAGTTCTTC. The rearrangement links TRBV4-1 to TRBJ2-1, with 15 positions matching TRBD2. CDR1 is MGHRA and CDR2 is YSYEKL in the germline V gene. The V segment lost 1 base and the J segment 4 bases; nucleotides outside the gene matches: 14. This CDR3 is 21 amino acids long.

The table lists this clonotype with a few counts. The chain links TRBV6-2 or TRBV6-3 to TRBJ1-1; D gene unclear. V lost 6 bases and J lost 2, with 7 bases in between. Germline V lookup: CDR1 MNHEY, CDR2 SVGEGT. The CDR3 runs to 12 residues. CDR3: CASSPYNTEAFF. As DNA, the CDR3 is TGTGCCAGCAGCCCTTACAACACTGAAGCTTTCTTT.

This clonotype was observed a few times. This sequence joins TRBV5-1 and TRBJ1-1; D gene unclear. The CDR3 spans 13 residues. Trimming shortened V by 6 bases and J by 1 base, and 10 bases separated the two germline ends. Germline-derived CDR1 and CDR2 are SGHRS and YFSETQ. In DNA, the CDR3 is TGCGCCAGCACCCTTTCTCAGAACACTGAAGCTTTCTTT. Protein: CASTLSQNTEAFF. Full variable domain (remainder filled in from reference TRBV5-1 and TRBJ1-1): KAGVTQTPRYLIKTRGQQVTLSCSPISGHRSVSWYQQTPGQGLQFLFEYFSETQRNKGNFPGRFSGRQFSNSRSEMNVSTLELGDSALYLCASTLSQNTEAFFGQGTRLTVV.

In its sample, this clonotype was seen a few times. CDR3: CASRPRVAYEQYF. The CDR3 DNA is TGTGCCAGCAGACCTAGGGTGGCTTACGAGCAGTACTTC. The chain combines TRBV6-6 with TRBJ2-7; D ambiguous. The germline V gene has CDR1 MNHNY and CDR2 SVGAGI (reference sequence). V lost 6 bases and J 4 bases, leaving 13 bases between the germline ends. CDR3 length: 13 residues.

This clonotype was seen at least ten times. CDR3 bases: TGCAGTGCTAGGACAGGGACCTACGAGCAGTACTTC. Translated, it gives CSARTGTYEQYF. This chain connects TRBV20-1 to TRBJ2-7, with 7 bases fitting TRBD1. The CDR3 consists of 12 residues. In germline, CDR1 is DFQATT, CDR2 SNEGSKA (reference sequence). The trim removed 3 bases at V and 2 bases at J, leaving 1 base unmatched.

V gene TRBV15 combines with J gene TRBJ2-3, with D possibly matching TRBD2 (5 bases). The CDR3 extends over 14 amino acids. Trimming removed 6 bases at V and 1 base at J, with 11 bases between. Germline V lookup: CDR1 LNHNV, CDR2 YYDKDF (reference sequence). CDR3: CATSTDGGTDTQYF. In DNA, the CDR3 is TGTGCCACCAGTACGGACGGGGGCACAGATACGCAGTATTTT.

The genes are TRBV11-2 and TRBJ1-4; 7 bases are a match to TRBD1. The germline V gene encodes CDR1 SGHAT and CDR2 FQNNGV. With 2 bases clipped from V and 3 bases from J, the junction kept 3 bases outside the gene matches. The CDR3 spans 15 residues. The CDR3 bases are TGTGCCAGCAGCTTAAGGGGGCGGTCTAATGAAAAACTGTTTTTT. Translated, it gives CASSLRGRSNEKLFF.

This clonotype appeared a few times. The CDR3 nucleotides read TGTGCCAGCTGGGGGGTTTTAAGGGGACAGTCCAATGAGCAGTTCTTC. It codes for CASWGVLRGQSNEQFF. The gene calls are TRBV11-2 and TRBJ2-1; tentatively, D is TRBD1 (7 bases). CDR1 and CDR2 from the germline V gene are SGHAT and FQNNGV. The V gene lost 8 bases and the J gene lost 6 bases, with 23 bases spanning the gap. The CDR3 totals 16 residues.

This clonotype appeared a few times. The rearrangement joins TRBV28 to TRBJ2-7, with 7 bases aligning to TRBD2. Germline V gives CDR1 MDHEN, CDR2 SYDVKM. The V gene end was trimmed by 11 bases and the J gene end by 2 bases; junction bases not matched to a gene: 12. The CDR3 length is 14 residues. CDR3: CAWSSGGGAYEQYV. CDR3 bases: TGTGCCTGGAGCTCCGGTGGGGGGGCCTACGAGCAGTACGTC.

This clonotype was detected only a few times. The chain links TRBV12-3 or TRBV12-4 to TRBJ2-2, with unresolved D. V shed 7 bases and J shed 6 bases, with 9 bases lying between them. This CDR3 spans 12 amino acids. CDR3 sequence: CASTPLSGELFF. CDR3 in DNA: TGTGCCAGCACCCCCCTCTCCGGGGAGCTGTTTTTT.

V usage is TRBV30 and J usage is TRBJ1-5; a weak D match, TRBD1 (6 bases). CDR3 size: 17 residues. Between the trimmed V and J ends, which lost 3 bases and 0 bases, there was a span of 18 bases. Germline values: CDR1 GTSNPN, CDR2 SVGIG (reference sequence). CDR3 region: CAWSVKTGIYSNQPQHF. CDR3 bases: TGTGCCTGGAGCGTCAAGACAGGAATTTATAGCAATCAGCCCCAGCATTTT.

The chain joins TRBV7-9 to TRBJ1-2; TRBD1 agrees at 7 bases. With V trimmed by 4 bases and J by 2 bases, 4 bases remained unmatched. The CDR3 has 14 residues. Germline V gene sequence: CDR1 SEHNR, CDR2 FQNEAQ (reference sequence). The CDR3 DNA reads TGTGCCAGCAGCTCGGACAGGATAAACTATGGCTACACCTTC. The encoded protein is CASSSDRINYGYTF.

J is TRBJ1-2 and V is TRBV29-1; D call uncertain. Trimming removed 0 bases from V and 0 bases from J, with 2 bases in between. The V gene's germline CDR1 is SQVTM and CDR2 ANQGSEA. CDR3 length equals 12 residues. The CDR3 sequence: CSVEDSNYGYTF. CDR3 bases: TGCAGCGTTGAAGATTCTAACTATGGCTACACCTTC. The whole variable domain, remainder taken from reference TRBV29-1 and TRBJ1-2, is SAVISQKPSRDICQRGTSLTIQCQVDSQVTMMFWYRQQPGQSLTLIATANQGSEATYESGFVIDKFPISRPNLTFSTLTVSNMSPEDSSIYLCSVEDSNYGYTFGSGTRLTVV.

This chain links TRBV3-1 with TRBJ1-2; no clear D gene. V lost 0 bases to trimming and J lost 5 bases, with 7 bases between them. The CDR3 sequence is 13 residues long. CDR1 and CDR2 from the germline V gene are LGHDT and YNNKEL (reference sequence). CDR3 nucleotides: TGTGCCAGCAGCCAAGATCTCGAGTATGGCTACACCTTC. Protein product: CASSQDLEYGYTF. The whole variable domain, remainder taken from reference TRBV3-1 and TRBJ1-2, is DTAVSQTPKYLVTQMGNDKSIKCEQNLGHDTMYWYKQDSKKFLKIMFSYNNKELIINETVPNRFSPKSPDKAHLNLHINSLELGDSAVYFCASSQDLEYGYTFGSGTRLTVV.

This clonotype was found a few times. This sequence joins TRBV7-9 and TRBJ2-2, with 8 bases that match TRBD1. The junction had 3 bases not matched to a gene; V was cut back by 5 bases and J by 4 bases. CDR1 and CDR2 from the germline V gene are SEHNR and FQNEAQ (reference sequence). The CDR3 has 14 amino acids. The CDR3 DNA reads as TGTGCCAGCAGCCGAACAGGGGGCACCGGGGAGCTGTTTTTT. Translated, it gives CASSRTGGTGELFF.

This clonotype has just one count. CDR3 loop: CASSPGPGYPNEQFF. The CDR3 nucleotides are TGTGCCAGCAGCCCCGGGCCAGGGTATCCCAATGAGCAGTTCTTC. The chain recombines TRBV5-4 with TRBJ2-1; maybe TRBD1 (5 bases). Germline lookup yields CDR1 SGHNT and CDR2 YYREEE (reference sequence). There are 15 residues in the CDR3. V lost 4 bases and J 6 bases, leaving 17 bases between the germline ends. The whole variable domain, filled in from reference TRBV5-4 and TRBJ2-1, reads ETGVTQSPTHLIKTRGQQVTLRCSSQSGHNTVSWYQQALGQGPQFIFQYYREEENGRGNFPPRFSGLQFPNYSSELNVNALELDDSALYLCASSPGPGYPNEQFFGPGTRLTVL.

The rearrangement links TRBV6-5 to TRBJ2-2; tentative D call: TRBD1 (6 bases). The CDR3 sequence is 14 residues long. The germline V gene encodes CDR1 MNHEY and CDR2 SVGAGI. The V gene lost 2 bases and the J gene lost 6 bases, with 10 bases spanning the gap. CDR3 sequence (DNA): TGTGCCAGCAGTTACACAGGGTATGCCGGGGAGCTGTTTTTT. Translated: CASSYTGYAGELFF.

There are a few counts of this clonotype. The chain uses TRBV3-1 and TRBJ2-7; D remains ambiguous. CDR1 LGHDT and CDR2 YNNKEL come from the germline V gene (reference sequence). Trimming pared 1 base from V and 3 bases from J, leaving 7 bases between. The CDR3 is 13 amino acids. The CDR3 region is CASSQGHNYEQYF. CDR3 nucleotide sequence: TGTGCCAGCAGCCAAGGGCATAACTACGAGCAGTACTTC.